The clone carrying this T cell receptor (beta chain) was counted at least ten times. Its specificity is not known. The definition of stable Graves' hyperthyroidism was no ophthalmopathy progression within 18 months. This sample stems from a study of T cells in Graves' hyperthyroidism and ophthalmopathy. Across the whole study: Any treatment followed the collection of peripheral blood at initial diagnosis.

Germline V gene data show CDR1 as SGHAT and CDR2 as FQDESV (reference sequence). V dropped 2 bases and J dropped 4 bases, with 9 bases sitting between them. CDR3 length: 13 residues. Study conclusions and caveats: Progression to ophthalmopathy was predicted a median of 6.5 months early.

TCR beta CDR3 region amplification was performed from RNA transcripts. When the TCR CDR3 underwent first-round RT-PCR, the HTBI primer set was used. TCRdb analysed the multiplex PCR reads with MiXCR anew, one entry per CDR3 protein. The repertoire includes some 180,000 distinct CDR3 sequences, around a sixth of them detected once, and over 45% sits in the top ten. The source of this sequence is a woman between 50 and 59 years old with Graves' hyperthyroidism. The chain uses TRBV11-1 and TRBJ2-7; D unclear. The sequencing input was blood. The CDR3 sequence: CASSLSAQYEQYF. The CDR3 DNA reads as TGTGCCAGCAGCTTAAGCGCCCAATACGAGCAGTACTTC.